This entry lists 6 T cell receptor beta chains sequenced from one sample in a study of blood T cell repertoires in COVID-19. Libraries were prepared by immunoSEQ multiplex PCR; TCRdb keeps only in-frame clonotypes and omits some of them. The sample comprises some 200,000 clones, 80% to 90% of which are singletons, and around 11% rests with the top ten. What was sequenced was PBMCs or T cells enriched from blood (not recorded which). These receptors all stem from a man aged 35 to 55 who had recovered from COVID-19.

Here the CDR3 reads CASSLFPRGDYEQFF. The CDR3 DNA reads TGTGCCAGCAGCTTATTTCCCCGGGGGGACTATGAGCAGTTCTTC. The chain carries TRBV11-2 and TRBJ2-1; 7 bases fit TRBD2. There are 15 residues in the CDR3. CDR1 is SGHAT, CDR2 FQNNGV, per germline. The V gene end was trimmed by 2 bases and the J gene end by 8 bases; junction bases not matched to a gene: 9.

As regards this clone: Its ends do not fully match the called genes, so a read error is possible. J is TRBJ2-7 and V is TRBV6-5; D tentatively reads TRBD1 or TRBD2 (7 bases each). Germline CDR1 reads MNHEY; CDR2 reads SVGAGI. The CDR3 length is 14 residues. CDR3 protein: CASSDSGGAYEQYF. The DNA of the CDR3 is TGTGCCAGCAGTGACTCAGGGGGGGCCTACGAGCAGTACTTC.

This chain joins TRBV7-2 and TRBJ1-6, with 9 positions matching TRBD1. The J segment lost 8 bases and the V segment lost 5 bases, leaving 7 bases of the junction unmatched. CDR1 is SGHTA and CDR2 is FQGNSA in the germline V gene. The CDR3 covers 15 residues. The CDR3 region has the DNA TGTGCCAGCAGCCTGGGACAGGGAGGTTATTCACCCCTCCACTTT. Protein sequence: CASSLGQGGYSPLHF.

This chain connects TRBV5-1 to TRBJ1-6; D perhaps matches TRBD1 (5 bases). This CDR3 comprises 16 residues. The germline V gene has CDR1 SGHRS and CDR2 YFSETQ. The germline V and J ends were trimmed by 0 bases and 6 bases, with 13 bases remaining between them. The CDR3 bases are TGCGCCAGCAGCTTGGATCCGGGACTGACTAATTCACCCCTCCACTTT. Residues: CASSLDPGLTNSPLHF.

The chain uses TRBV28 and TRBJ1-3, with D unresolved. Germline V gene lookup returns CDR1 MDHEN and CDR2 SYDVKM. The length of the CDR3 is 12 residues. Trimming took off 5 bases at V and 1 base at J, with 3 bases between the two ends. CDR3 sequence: CASSLSGNTIYF. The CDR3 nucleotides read TGTGCCAGCAGTCTTTCTGGAAACACCATATATTTT.

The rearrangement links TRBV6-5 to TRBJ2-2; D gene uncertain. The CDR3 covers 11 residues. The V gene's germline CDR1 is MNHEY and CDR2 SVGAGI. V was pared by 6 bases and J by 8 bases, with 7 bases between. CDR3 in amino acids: CASRNGGELFF. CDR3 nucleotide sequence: TGTGCCAGCAGAAACGGTGGGGAGCTGTTTTTT.